Shown below are 24 T cell receptor beta chains from a single sample sequenced in a study of metastatic and nonmetastatic thyroid tumors. The entire patient cohort was treatment-naive prior to thyroid surgery. TCRdb ran MiXCR on the PCR reads. This table has under 35,000 clones, roughly 19% appearing once. Sequencing used blood. These receptors came from a female donor with papillary thyroid cancer or a benign thyroid nodule (not recorded which). Some clones in this sample may be carry-over from other donors' samples.

This clone appeared many times. This rearrangement joins TRBV27 to TRBJ1-2, with 10 bases that match TRBD1. CDR1 is MNHEY and CDR2 is SMNVEV in the germline V gene (reference sequence). The V and J ends lost 6 bases and 6 bases, in that order; junction bases with no gene match: 4. The CDR3 extends over 13 amino acids. The CDR3 bases are TGTGCCAGCAGCAGACAGGGGGCGCATGGCTACACCTTC. It specifies CASSRQGAHGYTF.

Many counts were recorded for this clone. The chain carries TRBV13 and TRBJ2-3, with 8 bases aligning to TRBD2. The CDR3 runs 15 residues. The junction had 10 bases not matched to a gene; V was cut back by 3 bases and J by 8 bases. Germline CDR1 PRHDT, CDR2 FYEKMQ (reference sequence). The CDR3 region has the DNA TGTGCCAGCAGCTTTCGCGGGGGGAACCGGGTTACGCAGTATTTT. Protein: CASSFRGGNRVTQYF. The whole variable domain, filled in from reference TRBV13 and TRBJ2-3, reads AAGVIQSPRHLIKEKRETATLKCYPIPRHDTVYWYQQGPGQDPQFLISFYEKMQSDKGSIPDRFSAQQFSDYHSELNMSSLELGDSALYFCASSFRGGNRVTQYFGPGTRLTVL.

This chain uses TRBV28 with TRBJ2-7; 9 nucleotides align to TRBD1. Germline trimming cut 5 bases from V and 4 bases from J; bases unmatched to any gene: 3. Germline assignment: CDR1 MDHEN and CDR2 SYDVKM. CDR3 length equals 13 residues. Here the CDR3 reads CASSVQGAYEQYF. CDR3 nucleotides: TGTGCCAGCAGTGTACAGGGGGCGTACGAGCAGTACTTC.

This clone was observed at least ten times. CDR3 residues: CASSHRGSYEQYF. For the CDR3, the DNA is TGTGCCAGCAGTCACAGGGGCTCCTACGAGCAGTACTTC. This rearrangement joins TRBV3-1 to TRBJ2-7; the match to TRBD1 covers 7 bases. The J segment lost 0 bases and the V segment lost 6 bases, leaving 2 bases of the junction unmatched. Germline values: CDR1 LGHDT, CDR2 YNNKEL (reference sequence). The CDR3 has 13 residues.

Judged by abundance, this clone is medium-sized. The chain carries TRBV12-3 or TRBV12-4 and TRBJ2-1; 10 bases are a match to TRBD2. Germline trimming cut 4 bases from V and 8 bases from J; bases unmatched to any gene: 8. This CDR3 contains 15 residues. The CDR3 DNA reads as TGTGCCAGCAGTTCCCGGACTAGCGGCAGCGATGAGCAGTTCTTC. It specifies CASSSRTSGSDEQFF.

Judged by abundance, this clone is medium-sized. The chain carries TRBV28 and TRBJ1-6; the match to TRBD1 covers 7 bases. The ends lost 5 bases at V and 10 bases at J; junction bases unmatched: 2. This CDR3 has 12 amino acids. From germline, CDR1 is MDHEN and CDR2 SYDVKM. Written as DNA, the CDR3 is TGTGCCAGCAGTCAGGGGGTATCACCCCTCCACTTT. Protein product: CASSQGVSPLHF. Using reference TRBV28 and TRBJ1-6 for the parts outside the CDR3, the full variable domain is DVKVTQSSRYLVKRTGEKVFLECVQDMDHENMFWYRQDPGLGLRLIYFSYDVKMKEKGDIPEGYSVSREKKERFSLILESASTNQTSMYLCASSQGVSPLHFGNGTRLTVT.

Ten or more counts support this clone. The junction departs from germline at one end; a sequencing error may be responsible. The chain carries TRBV2 and TRBJ1-1; D possibly corresponds to TRBD1 (5 bases). The CDR3 sequence is 11 residues long. Germline V gives CDR1 SNHLY, CDR2 FYNNEI. The CDR3 nucleotides are TGTGCCAGCAGCAGTGGAGTAGGGGATTCCTTT. It specifies CASSSGVGDSF.

The rearrangement uses TRBV12-3 or TRBV12-4 and TRBJ1-1, with a tentative D call TRBD1 (5 bases). Trimming shortened V by 4 bases and J by 4 bases, and 22 bases separated the two germline ends. The CDR3 covers 17 residues. CDR3 protein: CASSSQGNTGGGTEAFF. In DNA form, the CDR3 reads TGTGCCAGCAGTTCTCAGGGTAACACCGGGGGAGGCACTGAAGCTTTCTTT.

Concerning this clone itself: One end of the junction fails to match germline, which may point to a read error. The chain joins TRBV10-3 to TRBJ2-7; D possibly matches TRBD1 or TRBD2 (6 bases each). Germline-derived CDR1 and CDR2 are ENHRY and SYGVKD. There are 18 residues in the CDR3. CDR3 region: CASSESQGTGANSYEQYF. CDR3 in DNA: TGTGCCAGCAGTGAGTCACAGGGAACGGGGGCCAACTCCTACGAGCAGTACTTC.

This clone was recorded many times. The chain uses TRBV4-3 and TRBJ2-3, with TRBD1 as a possible D gene (6 bases). The CDR3 has 14 residues. Trimming pared 1 base from V and 4 bases from J, leaving 9 bases between. Germline V gene data show CDR1 as LGHNA and CDR2 as YSLEER. The CDR3 DNA sequence: TGCGCCAGCAGCCAAGTCCAGGGGCCAGATACGCAGTATTTT. Translated, it gives CASSQVQGPDTQYF.

At least ten counts were recorded for this clone. The V call is TRBV5-1, the J call TRBJ1-2; D uncertain. The V and J ends lost 3 bases and 4 bases respectively, with 13 bases between them. Germline CDR1 reads SGHRS; CDR2 reads YFSETQ. The CDR3 spans 14 residues. For the CDR3, the DNA is TGCGCCAGCAGCTCCCCCGAACGGGGCTATGGCTACACCTTC. It yields the protein CASSSPERGYGYTF.

This clone came up many times. The genes are TRBV7-9 and TRBJ2-6, with unresolved D. Trimming removed 1 base from V and 2 bases from J, with 6 bases in between. This CDR3 comprises 15 residues. CDR1 is SEHNR, CDR2 FQNEAQ, per germline (reference sequence). CDR3 residues: CASSLGTAGANVLTF. In DNA form, the CDR3 reads TGTGCCAGCAGCTTAGGAACAGCTGGGGCCAACGTCCTGACTTTC.

Within the sample, this clone is medium-sized. The chain employs TRBV2 and TRBJ1-6; D is unclear. The V and J ends lost 4 bases and 7 bases respectively, with 5 bases between them. The CDR3 loop spans 12 amino acids. From germline, CDR1 is SNHLY and CDR2 FYNNEI. CDR3 nucleotides: TGTGCCAGCAGTGTTGGGAATTCACCCCTCCACTTT. Amino acid sequence: CASSVGNSPLHF.

As for this clone: This clone may be a read error of a much larger clone one base away. The J gene is TRBJ2-7, the V gene TRBV5-6; D is uncertain. V was cut by 4 bases and J by 6 bases, with 8 bases left in between. Germline lookup yields CDR1 SGHDT and CDR2 YYEEEE. The CDR3 has 11 amino acids. The CDR3 DNA reads TGTGCCAGCAGCCTCAGGTCCGAGCAGTACTTC. Protein: CASSLRSEQYF.

This clone was seen more than once but under ten times. J is TRBJ1-2 and V is TRBV6-5; D not resolved. CDR3 length equals 14 residues. Germline-derived CDR1 and CDR2 are MNHEY and SVGAGI. The ends were cut back, 0 bases at V and 5 bases at J, with 10 bases in the middle. The CDR3 reads CASSYSAFGYGYTF. The DNA of the CDR3 is TGTGCCAGCAGTTACTCGGCCTTCGGGTATGGCTACACCTTC.

This clone was seen repeatedly, ten times or more. The V and J genes are TRBV7-9 and TRBJ2-5; 8 positions match TRBD2. The CDR3 runs to 16 residues. CDR1 and CDR2 from the germline V gene are SEHNR and FQNEAQ (reference sequence). J lost 5 bases, V lost 5 bases, and 13 bases had no gene match. Written as DNA, the CDR3 is TGTGCCAGCAGCCAAGCCGGGGGGGGTCGATTGGAGACCCAGTACTTC. Translation: CASSQAGGGRLETQYF.

This clone appeared many times. The chain links TRBV20-1 to TRBJ2-7; possibly TRBD1 for D (5 bases). In germline, CDR1 is DFQATT, CDR2 SNEGSKA (reference sequence). V dropped 3 bases and J dropped 2 bases, with 14 bases sitting between them. CDR3 length: 14 amino acids. CDR3 nucleotides: TGCAGTGCTAGGCGACCGACAGAGCCCTACGAGCAGTACTTC. It encodes CSARRPTEPYEQYF.

This clone was counted at least ten times. The V gene is TRBV20-1, the J gene TRBJ2-1, with D perhaps given as TRBD1 or TRBD2 (5 bases each). The CDR3 runs 15 residues. Germline loops: CDR1 DFQATT, CDR2 SNEGSKA (reference sequence). Trimming removed 3 bases at V and 4 bases at J, with 16 bases between. Written as DNA, the CDR3 is TGCAGTGCTAGTAGACCGGGACCCAGATACAATGAGCAGTTCTTC. It codes for CSASRPGPRYNEQFF.

This clone was observed a few times. The CDR3 is CASSFTGHEQFF. CDR3 nucleotide sequence: TGTGCCAGCAGTTTCACCGGGCATGAGCAGTTCTTC. This chain joins TRBV12-3 or TRBV12-4 and TRBJ2-1; D is undetermined. The V end was cut by 3 bases, the J end by 8 bases, with 8 bases between. The CDR3 extends over 12 amino acids.

This clone was seen ten or more times. The chain joins TRBV11-2 to TRBJ1-3; tentative D call: TRBD1 (5 bases). From germline, CDR1 is SGHAT and CDR2 FQNNGV. There are 13 residues in the CDR3. V was clipped by 3 bases and J by 2 bases, with 5 bases between them. The CDR3 loop reads CASSLGAGNTIYF. The CDR3 DNA reads as TGTGCCAGCAGCTTGGGGGCTGGAAACACCATATATTTT.

This clone was seen repeatedly, ten times or more. The rearrangement uses TRBV7-3 and TRBJ2-3, with 7 bases fitting TRBD1. The CDR3 contains 15 residues. Trimming at V came to 4 bases and at J to 0 bases, leaving 4 bases not matched to a gene. Germline CDR1 and CDR2: SGHTA and FQGTGA. The CDR3 is CASSSGQDSTDTQYF. The CDR3, as DNA: TGTGCCAGCAGCTCTGGACAGGACAGCACAGATACGCAGTATTTT.

This clone was detected many times. The chain combines TRBV19 with TRBJ2-3, with D possibly matching TRBD1 (6 bases). In germline, CDR1 is LNHDA, CDR2 SQIVND (reference sequence). V dropped 7 bases and J dropped 2 bases, with 13 bases sitting between them. The CDR3 runs 14 residues. CDR3 coding DNA: TGTGCCAGTAAGAGGCAGGGGAACACAGATACGCAGTATTTT. Translated: CASKRQGNTDTQYF.

This clone has ten or more counts. This chain joins TRBV5-1 and TRBJ2-5, with 9 bases that match TRBD1. With V trimmed by 2 bases and J by 5 bases, 10 bases remained unmatched. The CDR3 has 16 residues. The germline gives CDR1 SGHRS, CDR2 YFSETQ. The CDR3 loop reads CASSLTGTGFGETQYF. CDR3 nucleotide sequence: TGCGCCAGCAGCTTAACCGGGACAGGGTTCGGCGAGACCCAGTACTTC.

The chain's CDR3 is CASSSGVGWFF. CDR3 coding DNA: TGTGCCAGCAGCTCGGGGGTGGGGTGGTTCTTC. The rearrangement joins TRBV9 to TRBJ2-1, with a possible D match to TRBD2 (6 bases). The CDR3 loop spans 11 amino acids. V was shortened by 4 bases and J by 15 bases, with 14 bases between the two germline ends. The germline V gene has CDR1 SGDLS and CDR2 YYNGEE.